Below are 22 T cell receptor beta chains sequenced from a single sample in a study of T cells in Graves' hyperthyroidism and ophthalmopathy. Researchers took RNA transcripts and amplified the TCR beta CDR3 regions from them. Primed by the HTBI set, a first-round RT-PCR was run on the TCR CDR3. TCRdb processed the multiplex PCR reads anew with MiXCR; each CDR3 protein has one entry. Here the sample spans about 130,000 distinct CDR3 sequences, around 20% being singletons. Sequenced material: blood. Receptors were obtained from a woman between 45 and 60 years old with Graves' hyperthyroidism that later progressed to Graves' ophthalmopathy.

This clonotype appeared a few times. The J gene is TRBJ2-7, the V gene TRBV5-5; no definite D call. The CDR3 totals 14 residues. CDR1 is SGHKS and CDR2 is YYEKEE in the germline V gene (reference sequence). The germline V and J ends were trimmed by 4 bases and 2 bases, with 13 bases remaining between them. The CDR3 protein is CASSPDPSTYEQYF. CDR3 in DNA: TGTGCCAGCAGCCCTGACCCATCCACCTACGAGCAGTACTTC.

The sample holds many counts of this clonotype. The chain carries TRBV6-1 and TRBJ2-7, with 9 bases aligning to TRBD1. The J segment lost 4 bases and the V segment lost 5 bases, leaving 9 bases of the junction unmatched. CDR3 size: 15 residues. CDR1 is MNHNS and CDR2 is SASEGT in the germline V gene. In nucleotides, the CDR3 is TGTGCCAGCAGTTCGGAACAGGGGGCGGGATACGAGCAGTACTTC. Its translation is CASSSEQGAGYEQYF.

This clonotype was seen only a few times. The rearrangement uses TRBV4-1 and TRBJ2-7; D remains unclear. The CDR3 length is 16 residues. The V and J ends lost 1 base and 0 bases respectively, with 13 bases between them. CDR1 and CDR2 from the germline V gene are MGHRA and YSYEKL. The CDR3 spells CASSQVAVRSSYEQYF. The CDR3, as DNA: TGCGCCAGCAGCCAAGTTGCGGTAAGGAGCTCCTACGAGCAGTACTTC.

In this sample, this clonotype turned up many times. The CDR3 spells CASSPQKGGETQYF. As DNA, the CDR3 is TGTGCCAGCTCACCACAGAAGGGTGGAGAGACCCAGTACTTC. The rearrangement uses TRBV18 and TRBJ2-5, with D unresolved. V dropped 1 base and J dropped 4 bases, with 10 bases sitting between them. The CDR3 runs to 14 residues. Germline V lookup: CDR1 KGHSH, CDR2 LQKENI.

The V call is TRBV28, the J call TRBJ1-1; 11 bases agree with TRBD1. From germline, CDR1 is MDHEN and CDR2 SYDVKM. The CDR3 is made up of 17 amino acids. Trimming removed 5 bases from V and 1 base from J; junction bases left unmatched: 9. CDR3 sequence reads: CASSPTMGQGGNTEAFF. The DNA of the CDR3 is TGTGCCAGCAGTCCGACTATGGGACAGGGGGGGAACACTGAAGCTTTCTTT.

CDR3 sequence (DNA): TGCAGTGCCAGGGAATACGAGCAGTACTTC. It specifies CSAREYEQYF. This chain connects TRBV20-1 to TRBJ2-7; perhaps TRBD1 as D (5 bases). Per germline, CDR1 DFQATT and CDR2 SNEGSKA (reference sequence). Trimming stripped 6 bases from V and 4 bases from J, with 7 bases between. This CDR3 contains 10 residues.

This clonotype has at least ten counts. CDR3 DNA: TGTGCCAGCAGCGGGGACGGCCAAGAGACCCAGTACTTC. This gives the protein CASSGDGQETQYF. The rearrangement links TRBV2 to TRBJ2-5; tentatively, D is TRBD1 or TRBD2 (5 bases each). This CDR3 comprises 13 residues. The V end was cut by 6 bases, the J end by 1 base, with 9 bases between. The germline CDR1 and CDR2 sequences are SNHLY and FYNNEI.

For this clonotype: This may be a read error, as it is one base from a much larger clone. The chain employs TRBV18 and TRBJ2-1; TRBD1 agrees at 7 bases. This CDR3 comprises 13 residues. Germline values: CDR1 KGHSH, CDR2 LQKENI. CDR3 in DNA: TGTGTCAGCTCACCACAGGGGAACAATGAGCAGTTCTTC. It translates to CVSSPQGNNEQFF.

This clonotype showed up many times. This chain joins TRBV4-2 and TRBJ1-1, with no clear D. CDR1 and CDR2 (germline): LGHNA, YNFKEQ. The CDR3 is 13 amino acids. Trimming removed 1 base at V and 1 base at J, with 4 bases between. CDR3 in amino acids: CASSQGRNTEAFF. The CDR3 nucleotides read TGTGCCAGCAGCCAAGGACGGAACACTGAAGCTTTCTTT.

This clonotype occurred many times. CDR3 protein: CASSFFDFMNTEAFF. The CDR3 DNA reads as TGCGCCAGCAGCTTTTTCGACTTCATGAACACTGAAGCTTTCTTT. The V gene is TRBV5-1, the J gene TRBJ1-1; D uncertain. The length of the CDR3 is 15 residues. V lost 2 bases and J lost 0, with 11 bases in between. The germline V gene encodes CDR1 SGHRS and CDR2 YFSETQ.

Concerning this clonotype: Possible read error: a much larger clone is one base away. CDR3 nucleotides: TGCAGCGTTTCCGGGACAGGGGGCTCCTACGAGCAGTTCTTC. Protein product: CSVSGTGGSYEQFF. The chain recombines TRBV29-1 with TRBJ2-7; TRBD1 matches at 12 bases. The J call may be mistaken, given a closer DNA end match to TRBJ2-1. This CDR3 region has 14 residues. Germline V gene sequence: CDR1 SQVTM, CDR2 ANQGSEA.

This clonotype was seen many times. V is TRBV29-1 and J is TRBJ1-2; D gene unclear. The CDR3 length is 14 residues. Germline V gene sequence: CDR1 SQVTM, CDR2 ANQGSEA. The V end lost 5 bases, the J end lost 8 bases, and 21 bases lay between the germline ends. Here the CDR3 reads CSVPPRHWLEGYTF. The CDR3 coding sequence is TGCAGCGTTCCCCCACGGCACTGGCTGGAGGGCTACACCTTC.

This clonotype has ten or more counts. The CDR3 nucleotides are TGTGCCAGCAGCTCTCTAGCGGGAGGGAGCTCCTACGAGCAGTACTTC. Translated, it gives CASSSLAGGSSYEQYF. The V call is TRBV13, the J call TRBJ2-7; TRBD2 matches at 12 bases. Germline trimming cut 4 bases from V and 0 bases from J; bases unmatched to any gene: 4. Germline-derived CDR1 and CDR2 are PRHDT and FYEKMQ (reference sequence). There are 16 residues in the CDR3.

This clonotype showed up many times. The chain links TRBV28 to TRBJ2-7; the match to TRBD2 covers 15 bases. The germline V gene has CDR1 MDHEN and CDR2 SYDVKM. The CDR3 loop spans 16 amino acids. V gave up 5 bases and J gave up 7 bases; unmatched junction bases: 9. This CDR3 is CASSQGLAGGGGEQYF. The CDR3, as DNA: TGTGCCAGCAGTCAAGGACTAGCGGGAGGGGGGGGAGAGCAGTACTTC.

The V and J genes are TRBV5-6 and TRBJ2-1, with a tentative D call TRBD1 (6 bases). The CDR3 covers 16 residues. Looked up from germline, CDR1 is SGHDT and CDR2 is YYEEEE. Trimming left V 4 bases short and J 2 bases short, with 16 bases between. CDR3 sequence (DNA): TGTGCCAGCAGCCGTGCCTTGGGGGCTCCCTACAATGAGCAGTTCTTC. Protein product: CASSRALGAPYNEQFF.

Many counts were recorded for this clonotype. This chain links TRBV20-1 with TRBJ1-5; TRBD1 might be the D (5 bases). The germline CDR1 and CDR2 sequences are DFQATT and SNEGSKA (reference sequence). The CDR3 contains 14 residues. Trimming took off 0 bases at V and 2 bases at J, with 8 bases between the two ends. CDR3 sequence (DNA): TGCAGTGCTAGAGATGCAGGGCGCAATCAGCCCCAGCATTTT. As protein: CSARDAGRNQPQHF.

This clonotype has ten or more counts. The chain combines TRBV7-9 with TRBJ1-1; D not certain. Germline CDR1 is SEHNR and CDR2 is FQNEAQ (reference sequence). V gave up 5 bases and J gave up 1 base, with 11 bases separating them. This CDR3 has 14 residues. CDR3 in amino acids: CASSPVDPNTEAFF. CDR3 DNA sequence: TGTGCCAGCAGCCCCGTTGACCCGAACACTGAAGCTTTCTTT.

This clonotype showed up many times. The chain uses TRBV2 and TRBJ1-2; maybe TRBD1 (6 bases). V shed 11 bases and J shed 8 bases, with 18 bases lying between them. Per the germline V gene, CDR1 is SNHLY and CDR2 is FYNNEI. CDR3 length: 12 amino acids. Written as DNA, the CDR3 is TGTGCCGGACTCGATAGGGGGAAAGGCTACACCTTC. Translated, it gives CAGLDRGKGYTF. Combining the CDR3 with reference TRBV2 and TRBJ1-2 gives the whole variable domain EPEVTQTPSHQVTQMGQEVILRCVPISNHLYFYWYRQILGQKVEFLVSFYNNEISEKSEIFDDQFSVERPDGSNFTLKIRSTKLEDSAMYFCAGLDRGKGYTFGSGTRLTVV.

This clonotype has more than one count but fewer than ten. A much larger clone is a single base away; this may be a read error. The rearrangement links TRBV11-2 to TRBJ1-3, with D maybe TRBD1 (6 bases). The germline V and J ends were trimmed by 5 bases and 0 bases, with 8 bases remaining between them. The CDR3 is 14 amino acids. CDR1 is SGHAT, CDR2 FQNNGV, per germline. The CDR3 here is CASSRTDSGNTIYF. CDR3 nucleotides: TGTGCCAGCAGCCGGACAGACTCTGGAAACACCATATATTTT.

This clonotype was seen once. A much larger clonotype is one base distant, so this may be a read error. The chain combines TRBV27 with TRBJ2-5, with 7 bases fitting TRBD2. Germline V gene data show CDR1 as MNHEY and CDR2 as SMNVEV (reference sequence). The CDR3 sequence is 15 residues long. The ends lost 6 bases at V and 9 bases at J; junction bases unmatched: 16. Here the CDR3 reads CASSQGRLVREAQYF. CDR3 DNA: TGTGCCAGCAGCCAGGGACGACTAGTCCGGGAGGCCCAGTACTTC.

V gene TRBV28 combines with J gene TRBJ1-1; 10 bases agree with TRBD1. In germline, CDR1 is MDHEN, CDR2 SYDVKM. The CDR3 contains 17 residues. The junction had 12 bases not matched to a gene; V was cut back by 7 bases and J by 1 base. CDR3 bases: TGTGCCAGCACCATAAAGAGAGGACAGGGGGGGAACACTGAAGCTTTCTTT. Protein product: CASTIKRGQGGNTEAFF.

This clonotype was observed many times. This chain connects TRBV7-8 to TRBJ2-7, with D hard to call. Trimming pared 3 bases from V and 1 base from J, leaving 16 bases between. The germline V gene has CDR1 SGHVS and CDR2 FQNEAQ. This CDR3 region has 16 residues. The CDR3 DNA sequence: TGTGCCAGCAGCTTCAACCTCGGACCAGTATCCTACGAGCAGTACTTC. Translation gives CASSFNLGPVSYEQYF.